A single sample is the source of the 26 T cell receptor beta chains below, sequenced in a study of T cell clones after liver transplantation. Only in-frame clones appear in the TCRdb table, and some are missing; sequencing was by immunoSEQ multiplex PCR. The data show 16,000 or so clones, 85% to 90% seen once. Specimen: CD8+ T cells from blood, collected approximately 3.5 years after liver transplant. The receptors come from a human patient who received a liver transplant. Some T cells may be supplied by the graft donor.

The chain joins TRBV19 to TRBJ2-3, with D tentatively TRBD1 or TRBD2 (5 bases each). This CDR3 has 15 amino acids. Germline lookup yields CDR1 LNHDA and CDR2 SQIVND (reference sequence). Trimming left V 1 base short and J 4 bases short, with 12 bases between. CDR3 DNA sequence: TGTGCCAGTAGTATAGGAGGGGTAGCTTCAGATACGCAGTATTTT. It is translated as CASSIGGVASDTQYF.

The gene calls are TRBV9 and TRBJ1-1; tentative D call: TRBD1 (6 bases). The CDR3 length is 15 residues. Germline V CDR1 and CDR2: SGDLS, YYNGEE. V dropped 0 bases and J dropped 3 bases, with 12 bases sitting between them. CDR3 residues: CASSVGAGADTEAFF. Here the CDR3 DNA reads TGTGCCAGCAGCGTAGGGGCAGGGGCCGACACTGAAGCTTTCTTT.

This clone was detected once. The chain is built from TRBV28 and TRBJ2-1; no reliable D call. V lost 4 bases to trimming and J lost 8 bases, with 21 bases between them. From germline, CDR1 is MDHEN and CDR2 SYDVKM. The CDR3 has 16 amino acids. The CDR3 reads CASSSPEERLSHEQFF. CDR3 in DNA: TGTGCCAGCAGTTCCCCCGAGGAGCGACTTAGCCATGAGCAGTTCTTC.

The V call is TRBV28, the J call TRBJ1-3; TRBD1 might be the D (5 bases). The length of the CDR3 is 14 residues. Germline V gives CDR1 MDHEN, CDR2 SYDVKM. With 6 bases removed from V and 0 bases from J, the gap between germline ends came to 9 bases. The CDR3 reads CASRGPISGNTIYF. The DNA for the CDR3 is TGTGCCAGCAGGGGACCGATCTCTGGAAACACCATATATTTT.

This clone has only a few counts. The V and J genes are TRBV11-2 and TRBJ2-7; D is possibly TRBD1 (5 bases). Trimming left V 1 base short and J 2 bases short, with 15 bases between. This CDR3 is 16 amino acids long. Germline V gives CDR1 SGHAT, CDR2 FQNNGV. The CDR3 spells CASSLGPGLGPYEQYF. CDR3 nucleotides: TGTGCCAGCAGCTTAGGTCCTGGCTTGGGGCCCTACGAGCAGTACTTC.

The rearrangement uses TRBV6-5 and TRBJ1-5; 8 positions match TRBD1. The CDR3 length is 14 residues. From germline, CDR1 is MNHEY and CDR2 SVGAGI. V trimming: 5 bases; J trimming: 7 bases; junction bases outside the gene matches: 7. CDR3 coding DNA: TGTGCCAGCAGTCACGGACAGGGAGAACAGCCCCAGCATTTT. This codes for CASSHGQGEQPQHF.

J is TRBJ2-1 and V is TRBV4-1, with D possibly matching TRBD1 (5 bases). V lost 0 bases and J 4 bases, leaving 10 bases between the germline ends. Germline V CDR1 and CDR2: MGHRA, YSYEKL. There are 15 residues in the CDR3. CDR3 region: CASSQEGERYNEQFF. The CDR3 nucleotides are TGCGCCAGCAGCCAAGAAGGGGAAAGGTACAATGAGCAGTTCTTC.

The chain links TRBV6-5 to TRBJ1-2; D remains ambiguous. CDR1 and CDR2 from the germline V gene are MNHEY and SVGAGI. The CDR3 covers 11 residues. Trimming stripped 4 bases from V and 4 bases from J, with 4 bases between. Here the CDR3 reads CASSSGYGYTF. The CDR3 DNA is TGTGCCAGCAGTTCGGGCTATGGCTACACCTTC.

J is TRBJ2-1 and V is TRBV7-9, with D unresolved. The CDR3 contains 13 residues. Germline V gene data show CDR1 as SEHNR and CDR2 as FQNEAQ (reference sequence). V lost 1 base and J lost 5, with 6 bases in between. The CDR3, as DNA: TGTGCCAGCAGCTTAGAAGGGAACAATGAGCAGTTCTTC. The encoded protein is CASSLEGNNEQFF.

This rearrangement joins TRBV7-8 to TRBJ2-7; D gene uncertain. CDR3 length: 14 residues. From germline, CDR1 is SGHVS and CDR2 FQNEAQ. Trimming pared 1 base from V and 1 base from J, leaving 8 bases between. The CDR3: CASSLGLISYEQYF. CDR3 nucleotide sequence: TGTGCCAGCAGCTTAGGTCTGATATCCTACGAGCAGTACTTC. Combining the CDR3 with reference TRBV7-8 and TRBJ2-7 gives the whole variable domain GAGVSQSPRYKVAKRGQDVALRCDPISGHVSLFWYQQALGQGPEFLTYFQNEAQLDKSGLPSDRFFAERPEGSVSTLKIQRTQQEDSAVYLCASSLGLISYEQYFGPGTRLTVT.

The chain employs TRBV7-8 and TRBJ2-7; D not resolved. Trimming took 4 bases from V and 2 from J, leaving 6 bases between them. Germline CDR1 reads SGHVS; CDR2 reads FQNEAQ. There are 12 residues in the CDR3. CDR3 in DNA: TGTGCCAGCAGCTCTACCGCCTACGAGCAGTACTTC. It translates to CASSSTAYEQYF.

The CDR3, as DNA: TGTGCCTGGAGCCTAACAGGGGGCGGGGACGAGCAGTACTTC. It encodes CAWSLTGGGDEQYF. The chain carries TRBV30 and TRBJ2-7; 9 bases are a match to TRBD1. The CDR3 consists of 14 residues. CDR1 is GTSNPN, CDR2 SVGIG, per germline (reference sequence). Trimming took 3 bases from V and 5 from J; bases not matched to a gene: 8.

The chain carries TRBV5-4 and TRBJ1-5; D remains ambiguous. Trimming took 0 bases from V and 6 from J, leaving 4 bases between them. The CDR3 is made up of 12 amino acids. The germline CDR1 and CDR2 sequences are SGHNT and YYREEE (reference sequence). Written as DNA, the CDR3 is TGTGCCAGCAGCTTGGATAGTCAGCCCCAGCATTTT. Translation gives CASSLDSQPQHF. Full variable domain (missing parts from reference TRBV5-4 and TRBJ1-5): ETGVTQSPTHLIKTRGQQVTLRCSSQSGHNTVSWYQQALGQGPQFIFQYYREEENGRGNFPPRFSGLQFPNYSSELNVNALELDDSALYLCASSLDSQPQHFGDGTRLSIL.

The chain links TRBV11-2 to TRBJ1-2, with D possibly TRBD1 on 5 matching bases. CDR3 length: 14 residues. CDR1 is SGHAT, CDR2 FQNNGV, per germline. V lost 0 bases, J lost 1 base, and 6 bases lay in between. This CDR3 reads CASSLDGGNYGYTF. DNA for the CDR3: TGTGCCAGCAGCTTAGATGGGGGTAACTATGGCTACACCTTC.

V is TRBV28 and J is TRBJ2-2, with D tentatively TRBD1 or TRBD2 (7 bases each). The germline CDR1 and CDR2 sequences are MDHEN and SYDVKM. The CDR3 sequence is 15 residues long. V was cut by 5 bases and J by 6 bases, with 16 bases left in between. The chain's CDR3 is CASSPDREGPGELFF. CDR3 bases: TGTGCCAGCAGTCCCGACAGGGAGGGGCCCGGGGAGCTGTTTTTT.

The chain joins TRBV28 to TRBJ2-1; TRBD1 might be the D (6 bases). Trimming stripped 2 bases from V and 5 bases from J, with 10 bases between. The CDR3 is 14 residues long. Germline lookup yields CDR1 MDHEN and CDR2 SYDVKM. The CDR3 sequence: CASSLAGDDNEQFF. In nucleotides, the CDR3 is TGTGCCAGCAGTTTAGCAGGGGACGACAATGAGCAGTTCTTC.

This chain connects TRBV4-1 to TRBJ2-1; 12 nucleotides match TRBD2. Trimming took 5 bases from V and 5 from J; bases not matched to a gene: 10. The CDR3 runs to 17 residues. Looked up from germline, CDR1 is MGHRA and CDR2 is YSYEKL. CDR3 in DNA: TGCGCCAGCAGCTTTCGACTAGCGGGAGTCCCCGACAATGAGCAGTTCTTC. Its translation: CASSFRLAGVPDNEQFF.

The chain recombines TRBV27 with TRBJ2-2, with D possibly matching TRBD2 (5 bases). The CDR3 is 15 amino acids. Germline CDR1 MNHEY, CDR2 SMNVEV (reference sequence). The V end was cut by 2 bases, the J end by 4 bases, with 11 bases between. CDR3 loop: CASSLLGSPTGELFF. In DNA form, the CDR3 reads TGTGCCAGCAGTTTACTAGGGAGCCCCACCGGGGAGCTGTTTTTT.

The chain carries TRBV5-1 and TRBJ2-7; TRBD2 matches at 9 bases. The J segment lost 0 bases and the V segment lost 4 bases, leaving 14 bases of the junction unmatched. Germline CDR1 and CDR2: SGHRS and YFSETQ. The CDR3 covers 18 residues. In DNA, the CDR3 is TGCGCCAGCAGCCAAGAACTAGCGGGCCTAAAGAGCTCCTACGAGCAGTACTTC. Amino acids: CASSQELAGLKSSYEQYF.

V gene TRBV15 combines with J gene TRBJ1-4; 7 nucleotides align to TRBD1. From germline, CDR1 is LNHNV and CDR2 YYDKDF (reference sequence). Losses at the gene ends were 3 bases for V and 4 bases for J; bases not matched to a gene: 5. The CDR3 covers 15 residues. The CDR3, as DNA: TGTGCCACCAGCAGGCCGACAGGGCTTAATGAAAAACTGTTTTTT. It codes for CATSRPTGLNEKLFF.

This sequence joins TRBV19 and TRBJ1-2; D gene uncertain. The CDR3 has 14 residues. Trimming stripped 5 bases from V and 7 bases from J, with 17 bases between. Germline V gene data show CDR1 as LNHDA and CDR2 as SQIVND (reference sequence). CDR3 bases: TGTGCCAGTAGTTTAGGTCTCTGGTCGGGTGGCTACACCTTC. It yields the protein CASSLGLWSGGYTF.

Only one count was recorded for this clone. The chain is built from TRBV11-2 and TRBJ2-6, with unresolved D. The CDR3 spans 16 residues. Germline CDR1 is SGHAT and CDR2 is FQNNGV. The germline V and J ends were trimmed by 2 bases and 0 bases, with 8 bases remaining between them. DNA of the CDR3: TGTGCCAGCAGCTTACCAGTGAACTCTGGGGCCAACGTCCTGACTTTC. This gives the protein CASSLPVNSGANVLTF.

The rearrangement joins TRBV29-1 to TRBJ2-7; 13 bases map to TRBD2. The CDR3 has 14 residues. CDR1 and CDR2 (germline): SQVTM, ANQGSEA. The V segment lost 6 bases and the J segment 3 bases; nucleotides outside the gene matches: 5. The CDR3 sequence is CSVPGLAGDYEQYF. As DNA, the CDR3 is TGCAGCGTCCCAGGACTAGCGGGAGACTACGAGCAGTACTTC.

Within the sample, this clone is large. The chain is built from TRBV28 and TRBJ2-7; D may be TRBD1 or TRBD2 (5 bases each). With 3 bases removed from V and 7 bases from J, the gap between germline ends came to 19 bases. In germline, CDR1 is MDHEN, CDR2 SYDVKM. The CDR3 sequence is 15 residues long. The CDR3 is CASSLARDPRGEQYF. Here the CDR3 DNA reads TGTGCCAGCAGTTTGGCTCGGGACCCCCGAGGGGAGCAGTACTTC.

CDR3 sequence reads: CASSQVFPLLTGNTIYF. The CDR3 coding sequence is TGCGCCAGCAGCCAAGTTTTCCCCCTACTCACTGGAAACACCATATATTTT. The chain carries TRBV4-3 and TRBJ1-3; no clear D gene. The V gene's germline CDR1 is LGHNA and CDR2 YSLEER. CDR3 length: 17 amino acids. With 1 base removed from V and 2 bases from J, the gap between germline ends came to 15 bases.

This chain links TRBV19 with TRBJ1-1, with 8 nucleotides matching TRBD1. The CDR3 is 17 amino acids. The germline V gene encodes CDR1 LNHDA and CDR2 SQIVND (reference sequence). V shed 5 bases, J shed 0 bases, and the junction held 11 bases outside the gene matches. CDR3 DNA: TGTGCCAGTAGTTCAGGGGGCTTTCACCCCCTGAACACTGAAGCTTTCTTT. Translated: CASSSGGFHPLNTEAFF.